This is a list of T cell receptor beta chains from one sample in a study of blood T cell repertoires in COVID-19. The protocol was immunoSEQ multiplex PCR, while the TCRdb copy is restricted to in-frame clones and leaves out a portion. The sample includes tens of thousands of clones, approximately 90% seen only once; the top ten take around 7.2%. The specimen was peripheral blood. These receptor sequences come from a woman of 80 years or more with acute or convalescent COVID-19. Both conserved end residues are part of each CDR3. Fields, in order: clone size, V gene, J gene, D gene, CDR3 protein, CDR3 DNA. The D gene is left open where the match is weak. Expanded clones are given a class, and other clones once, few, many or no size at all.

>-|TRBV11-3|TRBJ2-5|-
CASSVQGEETQYF
TGTGCCAGCAGCGTACAGGGTGAAGAGACCCAGTACTTC
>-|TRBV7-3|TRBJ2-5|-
CASSLNPGETQYF
TGTGCCAGCAGCTTAAATCCCGGTGAGACCCAGTACTTC
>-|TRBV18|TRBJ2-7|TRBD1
CASTRSGQDEQYF
TGTGCCAGCACACGCAGCGGACAGGACGAGCAGTACTTC
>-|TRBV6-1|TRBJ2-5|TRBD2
CASSELAGGRNQETQYF
TGTGCCAGCAGTGAATTAGCGGGGGGGAGGAATCAAGAGACCCAGTACTTC
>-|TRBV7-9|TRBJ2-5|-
CASRQEGLGETQYF
TGTGCCAGCAGACAGGAGGGGTTAGGAGAGACCCAGTACTTC
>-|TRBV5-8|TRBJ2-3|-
CASSRSRYTQYF
TGTGCCAGCAGCCGGAGCCGGTATACGCAGTATTTT
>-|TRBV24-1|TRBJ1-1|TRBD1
CATSRQGNTEAFF
TGTGCCACCAGCCGACAGGGGAACACTGAAGCTTTCTTT
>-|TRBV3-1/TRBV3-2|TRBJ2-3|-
CASSQAPAGAGWGTDTQYF
TGTGCCAGCAGCCAAGCCCCCGCGGGGGCGGGATGGGGCACAGATACGCAGTATTTT
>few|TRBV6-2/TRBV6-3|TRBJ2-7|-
CASSLQSHEQYF
TGTGCCAGCAGCCTACAGTCCCACGAGCAGTACTTC
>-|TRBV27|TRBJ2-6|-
CASSAKTVTGANVLTF
TGTGCCAGCAGTGCAAAAACAGTGACTGGGGCCAACGTCCTGACTTTC
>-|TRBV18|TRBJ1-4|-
CASSQTGSDEKLFF
TGTGCCAGCTCACAGACAGGCTCGGACGAAAAACTGTTTTTT
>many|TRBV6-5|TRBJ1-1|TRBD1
CASTKGQGTEAFF
TGTGCCAGCACAAAAGGACAGGGCACTGAAGCTTTCTTT
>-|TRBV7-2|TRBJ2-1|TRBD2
CASSLNLAGGFNEQFF
TGTGCCAGCAGCTTAAACCTAGCGGGGGGTTTTAATGAGCAGTTCTTC
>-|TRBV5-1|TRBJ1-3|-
CASSLAGSGSGNTIYF
TGCGCCAGCAGCTTGGCGGGCAGCGGCTCTGGAAACACCATATATTTT
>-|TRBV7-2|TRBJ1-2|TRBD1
CASSFFGQGSGGYTF
TGTGCCAGCAGCTTCTTTGGACAGGGAAGCGGTGGCTACACCTTC
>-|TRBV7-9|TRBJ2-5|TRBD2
CASTPGGNLETQYF
TGTGCCAGCACCCCCGGGGGGAACCTAGAGACCCAGTACTTC
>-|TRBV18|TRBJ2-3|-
CASSPGTSTDTQYF
TGTGCCAGCTCACCAGGGACTAGCACAGATACGCAGTATTTT
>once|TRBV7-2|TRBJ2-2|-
CASSVQTVGGAGGGELFF
TGTGCCAGCAGCGTTCAAACCGTTGGGGGCGCAGGAGGCGGGGAGCTGTTTTTT
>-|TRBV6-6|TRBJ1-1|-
CASSPTGGLTEAFF
TGTGCCAGCAGCCCGACAGGTGGCCTCACTGAAGCTTTCTTT
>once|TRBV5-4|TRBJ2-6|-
CASSLPTPGANVLTF
TGTGCCAGCAGCTTACCTACTCCCGGGGCCAACGTCCTGACTTTC
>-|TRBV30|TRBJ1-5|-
CAWSERGGLNQPQHF
TGTGCCTGGAGTGAGAGAGGCGGCCTCAATCAGCCCCAGCATTTT
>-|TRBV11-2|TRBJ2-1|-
CASSLDRFNEQFF
TGTGCCAGCAGCCTGGACAGATTCAATGAGCAGTTCTTC
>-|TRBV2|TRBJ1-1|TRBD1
CASSERTGSFMNTEAFF
TGTGCCAGCAGTGAACGGACAGGGTCCTTCATGAACACTGAAGCTTTCTTT
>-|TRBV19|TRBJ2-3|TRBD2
CASGTSGDTQYF
TGTGCCAGTGGGACTAGCGGGGATACGCAGTATTTT
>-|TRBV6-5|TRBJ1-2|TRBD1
CASTPPGQTVYGYTF
TGTGCCAGCACCCCGCCGGGACAGACCGTATATGGCTACACCTTC
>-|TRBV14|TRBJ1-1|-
CASSQSGTQYTEAFF
TGTGCCAGCAGCCAATCCGGGACACAGTACACTGAAGCTTTCTTT